Presented here are 13 T cell receptor beta chains from one specimen sequenced in a study of blood T cells in healthy people across ages. A second PCR, run for about 7 to 11 cycles, used a sample-barcoded 5' primer plus a J-beta primer mix. TCRdb re-called the 5' RACE reads through MiXCR, storing one row per CDR3 protein. This table holds 600,000 to 650,000 distinct CDR3 sequences, under 65% found once. The sequenced material came from blood. The receptors originated from a man aged 55 to 70 in good health.

The CDR3 sequence: CASSLRQGGEKLFF. In DNA form, the CDR3 reads TGCGCCAGCAGCTTAAGACAGGGTGGAGAAAAACTGTTTTTT. This chain uses TRBV5-1 with TRBJ1-4; 7 positions agree with TRBD1. There are 14 residues in the CDR3. V lost 2 bases and J lost 8; bases outside the gene matches: 6. CDR1 is SGHRS, CDR2 YFSETQ, per germline.

Regarding this clonotype: Mismatch with germline at one junction end may stem from a read error. The rearrangement links TRBV29-1 to TRBJ2-3; the match to TRBD2 covers 10 bases. The CDR3 is made up of 15 amino acids. Germline loops: CDR1 SQVTM, CDR2 ANQGSEA. This CDR3 reads CSVAGLATSTGTQYF. CDR3 bases: TGCAGCGTTGCGGGACTAGCGACTAGCACAGGTACGCAGTATTTT.

The chain employs TRBV6-1 and TRBJ1-1; D not certain. The V gene lost 8 bases and the J gene lost 0 bases, with 10 bases spanning the gap. The CDR3 runs 13 residues. Germline V gives CDR1 MNHNS, CDR2 SASEGT. In DNA form, the CDR3 reads TGTGCCAGCCGGGCAGGATTGAACACTGAAGCTTTCTTT. Translating it yields CASRAGLNTEAFF.

The rearrangement links TRBV5-6 to TRBJ2-7; D unclear. Deletions cut 1 base from V and 3 bases from J, with 8 bases between. CDR1 SGHDT and CDR2 YYEEEE come from the germline V gene. The CDR3 is 13 residues long. For the CDR3, the DNA is TGTGCCAGCAGCTTGCACAGTGACTACGAGCAGTACTTC. It yields the protein CASSLHSDYEQYF.

V and J are TRBV29-1 and TRBJ2-1, with 7 positions matching TRBD1. V shed 4 bases, J shed 8 bases, and the junction held 5 bases outside the gene matches. Per germline, CDR1 SQVTM and CDR2 ANQGSEA. CDR3 length: 12 amino acids. The DNA of the CDR3 is TGCAGCGTTGTCAGAGGGGGCGATGAGCAGTTCTTC. Translated: CSVVRGGDEQFF.

This clonotype was detected once. The genes are TRBV7-2 and TRBJ2-5, with D perhaps matching TRBD2 (6 bases). The CDR3 has 12 residues. CDR1 and CDR2 from the germline V gene are SGHTA and FQGNSA. Trimming took 3 bases from V and 9 from J, leaving 11 bases between them. The CDR3 DNA reads as TGTGCCAGCAGCTTTGGGGACTCAGCCCAGTACTTC. Amino acids: CASSFGDSAQYF.

The chain joins TRBV3-1 to TRBJ2-4; possibly TRBD2 for D (6 bases). The DNA matches TRBJ2-5 better at its end, which makes the J call doubtful. The CDR3 sequence is 14 residues long. Germline lookup yields CDR1 LGHDT and CDR2 YNNKEL (reference sequence). Here the CDR3 reads CASSQREAQETQYF. The DNA of the CDR3 is TGTGCCAGCAGCCAAAGGGAGGCCCAAGAGACCCAGTACTTC.

The chain links TRBV5-1 to TRBJ2-5; 9 nucleotides match TRBD2. Germline trimming cut 0 bases from V and 5 bases from J; bases unmatched to any gene: 8. There are 16 residues in the CDR3. Per germline, CDR1 SGHRS and CDR2 YFSETQ. CDR3 sequence (DNA): TGCGCCAGCAGCTTGGATGCGGGGGGGCCAGAGGAGACCCAGTACTTC. It encodes CASSLDAGGPEETQYF.

The chain links TRBV20-1 to TRBJ2-1, with D unclear. CDR3 length: 16 amino acids. Germline V gene lookup returns CDR1 DFQATT and CDR2 SNEGSKA (reference sequence). Trimming removed 5 bases from V and 4 bases from J, with 21 bases in between. CDR3 sequence (DNA): TGCAGTGCTGTGACCAGGAAGCTAAAGCAATACAATGAGCAGTTCTTC. This codes for CSAVTRKLKQYNEQFF.

This chain uses TRBV20-1 with TRBJ2-1, with D tentatively TRBD1 (5 bases). Germline values: CDR1 DFQATT, CDR2 SNEGSKA (reference sequence). This CDR3 has 11 amino acids. In DNA form, the CDR3 reads TGCAGCCCTCAGGGTCGGAATGAGCAGTTCTTC. Its translation is CSPQGRNEQFF.

This clonotype has a handful of counts. This chain links TRBV18 with TRBJ2-7; D is unresolved. The germline V gene encodes CDR1 KGHSH and CDR2 LQKENI. The V gene lost 4 bases and the J gene lost 0 bases, with 16 bases spanning the gap. The CDR3 covers 16 residues. The CDR3 loop is CASSHGGAGRSYEQYF. CDR3 nucleotides: TGTGCCAGCTCACATGGCGGCGCAGGTCGCTCCTACGAGCAGTACTTC.

The chain has TRBV20-1 and TRBJ1-2; tentatively, D is TRBD1 (5 bases). The CDR3 extends over 13 amino acids. Deletions cut 0 bases from V and 6 bases from J, with 11 bases between. CDR1 and CDR2 (germline): DFQATT, SNEGSKA (reference sequence). This CDR3 reads CSARDARGDGYTF. DNA of the CDR3: TGCAGTGCTAGAGATGCCAGAGGGGATGGCTACACCTTC.

J is TRBJ2-2 and V is TRBV6-6; TRBD1 matches at 8 bases. Per the germline V gene, CDR1 is MNHNY and CDR2 is SVGAGI (reference sequence). The V gene end was trimmed by 10 bases and the J gene end by 3 bases; junction bases not matched to a gene: 7. The CDR3 spans 14 residues. CDR3 in amino acids: CATAQGADTGELFF. The CDR3 region has the DNA TGTGCCACTGCGCAGGGGGCGGACACCGGGGAGCTGTTTTTT.